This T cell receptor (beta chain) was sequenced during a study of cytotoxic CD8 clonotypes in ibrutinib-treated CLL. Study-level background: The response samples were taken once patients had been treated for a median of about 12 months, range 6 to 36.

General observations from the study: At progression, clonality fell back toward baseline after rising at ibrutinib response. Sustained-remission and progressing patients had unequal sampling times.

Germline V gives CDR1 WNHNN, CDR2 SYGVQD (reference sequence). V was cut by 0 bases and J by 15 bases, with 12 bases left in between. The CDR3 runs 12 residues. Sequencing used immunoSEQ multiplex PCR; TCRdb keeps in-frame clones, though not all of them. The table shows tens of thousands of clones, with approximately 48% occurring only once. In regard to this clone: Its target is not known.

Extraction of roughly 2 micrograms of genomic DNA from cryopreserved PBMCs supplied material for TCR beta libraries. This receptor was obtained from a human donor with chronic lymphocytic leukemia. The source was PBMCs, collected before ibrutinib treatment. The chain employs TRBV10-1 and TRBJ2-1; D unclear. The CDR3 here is CASSESVGRRFF. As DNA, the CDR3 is TGCGCCAGCAGTGAGTCGGTCGGGCGGAGGTTCTTC.